This passage covers 16 T cell receptor beta chains from one sample sequenced in a study of naive and memory T cell subsets. A UMI-containing oligonucleotide was joined by 3' ligation to the TCR cDNA template. The SP2 primer and nested alpha and beta constant region primers amplified ligated cDNA in four rounds. From the 5' RACE reads, TCRdb called clonotypes with MiXCR, one entry per CDR3 protein. The profile shows 55,000 to 65,000 distinct CDR3 sequences, more than 6.5% of them singletons. The source of these receptors is a female donor in good health.

This clonotype was found a few times. The genes are TRBV24-1 and TRBJ2-1, with D uncertain. The V gene lost 3 bases and the J gene lost 8 bases, with 16 bases spanning the gap. This CDR3 comprises 15 residues. The V gene's germline CDR1 is KGHDR and CDR2 SFDVKD. Here the CDR3 reads CATSDGSPRLDEQFF. The CDR3 nucleotides read TGTGCCACCAGTGATGGGTCTCCACGGTTGGATGAGCAGTTCTTC.

The chain is built from TRBV20-1 and TRBJ2-7; perhaps TRBD1 as D (6 bases). CDR1 and CDR2 from the germline V gene are DFQATT and SNEGSKA (reference sequence). Trimming took off 6 bases at V and 3 bases at J, with 12 bases between the two ends. The CDR3 runs 12 residues. The CDR3 nucleotides are TGCAGTGCCCTGGACAGACACTACGAGCAGTACTTC. It translates to CSALDRHYEQYF.

This clonotype was seen a few times. The CDR3, as DNA: TGTGCCAGCAGCCGAACGACAGGGGTGGTAGGCGAGCAGTACTTC. It encodes CASSRTTGVVGEQYF. V is TRBV7-6 and J is TRBJ2-7; 8 bases agree with TRBD1. Germline V gene sequence: CDR1 SGHVS, CDR2 FNYEAQ. The CDR3 has 15 amino acids. Trimming cost V 5 bases and J 6 bases; bases outside gene matches: 12. Variable domain in full (rest from reference TRBV7-6 and TRBJ2-7): GAGVSQSPRYKVTKRGQDVALRCDPISGHVSLYWYRQALGQGPEFLTYFNYEAQQDKSGLPNDRFSAERPEGSISTLTIQRTEQRDSAMYRCASSRTTGVVGEQYFGPGTRLTVT.

Only a few counts were recorded for this clonotype. V and J are TRBV6-5 and TRBJ1-4, with TRBD1 as a possible D gene (6 bases). Trimming shortened V by 2 bases and J by 0 bases, and 13 bases separated the two germline ends. This CDR3 has 17 amino acids. The germline gives CDR1 MNHEY, CDR2 SVGAGI. CDR3 nucleotides: TGTGCCAGCAGTTACGACAGGCGAGTTGCAACTAATGAAAAACTGTTTTTT. Amino acid sequence: CASSYDRRVATNEKLFF.

Ten or more counts support this clonotype. The chain is built from TRBV30 and TRBJ1-6, with TRBD1 as a possible D gene (5 bases). Germline assignment: CDR1 GTSNPN and CDR2 SVGIG (reference sequence). The CDR3 contains 15 residues. V shed 0 bases and J shed 7 bases, with 13 bases lying between them. The CDR3 region has the DNA TGTGCCTGGAGTGTACAGAGTGGGGGGAATTCACCCCTCCACTTT. The encoded protein is CAWSVQSGGNSPLHF. The whole variable domain, filled in from reference TRBV30 and TRBJ1-6, reads SQTIHQWPATLVQPVGSPLSLECTVEGTSNPNLYWYRQAAGRGLQLLFYSVGIGQISSEVPQNLSASRPQDRQFILSSKKLLLSDSGFYLCAWSVQSGGNSPLHFGNGTRLTVT.

V is TRBV7-9 and J is TRBJ2-7, with D perhaps matching TRBD1 or TRBD2 (5 bases each). This CDR3 contains 13 residues. Germline values: CDR1 SEHNR, CDR2 FQNEAQ (reference sequence). Trimming stripped 1 base from V and 5 bases from J, with 9 bases between. CDR3 sequence (DNA): TGTGCCAGCAGCTTAGTTGGGGGACACGAGCAGTACTTC. Encoded protein: CASSLVGGHEQYF.

The genes are TRBV19 and TRBJ1-1; no firm D call. Germline lookup yields CDR1 LNHDA and CDR2 SQIVND (reference sequence). With 7 bases removed from V and 9 bases from J, the gap between germline ends came to 15 bases. The CDR3 extends over 12 amino acids. The CDR3 DNA reads as TGTGCCAGTAAAGAAGTCCCAGGACAAGCTTTCTTT. Its protein is CASKEVPGQAFF.

This clonotype was counted a few times. In nucleotides, the CDR3 is TGTGCCAGCAGCCCTTCAGCGGGTGCTACCGGGGAGCTGTTTTTT. Its protein product is CASSPSAGATGELFF. This chain links TRBV14 with TRBJ2-2; tentatively, D is TRBD2 (6 bases). From germline, CDR1 is SGHDN and CDR2 FVKESK. V shed 4 bases and J shed 5 bases, with 14 bases lying between them. The CDR3 runs to 15 residues.

This clonotype has a handful of counts. The chain couples TRBV9 to TRBJ2-2, with no clear D. The germline V and J ends were trimmed by 0 bases and 4 bases, with 13 bases remaining between them. The germline gives CDR1 SGDLS, CDR2 YYNGEE. This CDR3 contains 16 residues. This chain's CDR3 is CASSVEGQAVTGELFF. CDR3 DNA: TGTGCCAGCAGCGTAGAAGGTCAGGCCGTCACCGGGGAGCTGTTTTTT.

This clonotype was detected ten times or more. This sequence joins TRBV20-1 and TRBJ2-7; no definite D call. Germline CDR1 DFQATT, CDR2 SNEGSKA (reference sequence). V was trimmed by 5 bases and J by 2 bases, leaving 10 bases between them. The CDR3 contains 12 residues. DNA for the CDR3: TGCAGTGCTCCGGATGGGACCTACGAGCAGTACTTC. Residues: CSAPDGTYEQYF.

The CDR3, as DNA: TGTGCCAGGGGAAAGGGGGCCAGCCAAGAGACCCAGTACTTC. Its protein product is CARGKGASQETQYF. J is TRBJ2-5 and V is TRBV27; the match to TRBD1 covers 7 bases. CDR3 size: 14 residues. In germline, CDR1 is MNHEY, CDR2 SMNVEV (reference sequence). Unmatched junction bases numbered 8, after V lost 9 bases and J lost 1 base.

In this sample, this clonotype turned up a few times. This chain connects TRBV30 to TRBJ1-5, with 9 bases lining up with TRBD1. Germline lookup yields CDR1 GTSNPN and CDR2 SVGIG (reference sequence). The CDR3 loop spans 15 amino acids. Trimming at V came to 3 bases and at J to 1 base, leaving 4 bases not matched to a gene. CDR3 sequence reads: CAWSGQGFSNQPQHF. The CDR3 coding sequence is TGTGCCTGGAGCGGACAGGGGTTCAGCAATCAGCCCCAGCATTTT.

This clonotype has just a few counts. The V call is TRBV2, the J call TRBJ2-7; TRBD2 might be the D (5 bases). The V and J ends lost 7 bases and 2 bases respectively, with 12 bases between them. The CDR3 runs 13 residues. Per the germline V gene, CDR1 is SNHLY and CDR2 is FYNNEI. The CDR3 DNA sequence: TGTGCCAGCAACCAGGACGGGGCCTACGAGCAGTACTTC. As protein: CASNQDGAYEQYF.

This clonotype was counted once. This chain uses TRBV21-1 with TRBJ2-7; the table gives TRBD1 as D, unverified against the DNA. TRBV21-1 is a documented pseudogene. There are 18 residues in the CDR3. CDR3 in DNA: TGTGCCAGCAGCCCTCAAAGATCAAGGACAACTGCCTCCTACGAGCAGTACTTC. Translating it yields CASSPQRSRTTASYEQYF.

This clonotype was observed a few times. The chain has TRBV28 and TRBJ1-3, with D perhaps TRBD1 (5 bases). Germline CDR1 reads MDHEN; CDR2 reads SYDVKM. With 7 bases removed from V and 0 bases from J, the gap between germline ends came to 16 bases. CDR3 size: 16 residues. The CDR3 protein is CASIRSGAHSGNTIYF. DNA for the CDR3: TGTGCCAGCATTAGGAGTGGGGCCCACTCTGGAAACACCATATATTTT.

This clonotype has at least ten counts. The V and J genes are TRBV10-3 and TRBJ2-1; no clear D gene. CDR3 size: 11 residues. In germline, CDR1 is ENHRY, CDR2 SYGVKD. The V end lost 6 bases, the J end lost 4 bases, and 4 bases lay between the germline ends. The CDR3 bases are TGTGCCATCAGACAGTACAATGAGCAGTTCTTC. Its translation: CAIRQYNEQFF.